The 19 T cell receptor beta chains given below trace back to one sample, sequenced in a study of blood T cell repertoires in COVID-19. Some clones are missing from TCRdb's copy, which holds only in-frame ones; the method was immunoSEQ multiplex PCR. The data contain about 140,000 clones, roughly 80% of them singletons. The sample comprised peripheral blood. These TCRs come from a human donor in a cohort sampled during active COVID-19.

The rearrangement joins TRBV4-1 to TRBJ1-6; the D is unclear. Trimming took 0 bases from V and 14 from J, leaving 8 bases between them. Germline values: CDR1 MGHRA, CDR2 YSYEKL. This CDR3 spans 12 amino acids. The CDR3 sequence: CASSQELSTLHF. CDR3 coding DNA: TGCGCCAGCAGCCAAGAACTGAGCACCCTCCACTTT.

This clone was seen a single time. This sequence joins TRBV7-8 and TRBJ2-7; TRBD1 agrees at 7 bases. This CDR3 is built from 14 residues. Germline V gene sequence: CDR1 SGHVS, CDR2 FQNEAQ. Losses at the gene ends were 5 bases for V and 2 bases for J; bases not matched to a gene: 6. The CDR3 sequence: CASSLSDRAYEQYF. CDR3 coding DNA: TGTGCCAGCAGCCTCTCTGACAGGGCCTACGAGCAGTACTTC. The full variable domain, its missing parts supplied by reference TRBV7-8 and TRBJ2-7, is GAGVSQSPRYKVAKRGQDVALRCDPISGHVSLFWYQQALGQGPEFLTYFQNEAQLDKSGLPSDRFFAERPEGSVSTLKIQRTQQEDSAVYLCASSLSDRAYEQYFGPGTRLTVT.

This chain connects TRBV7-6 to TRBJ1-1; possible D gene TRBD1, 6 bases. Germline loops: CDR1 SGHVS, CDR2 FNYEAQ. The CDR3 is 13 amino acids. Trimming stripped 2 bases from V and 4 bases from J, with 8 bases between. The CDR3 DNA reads TGTGCCAGCAGCTTAAAAGGGGGCACTGAAGCTTTCTTT. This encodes CASSLKGGTEAFF.

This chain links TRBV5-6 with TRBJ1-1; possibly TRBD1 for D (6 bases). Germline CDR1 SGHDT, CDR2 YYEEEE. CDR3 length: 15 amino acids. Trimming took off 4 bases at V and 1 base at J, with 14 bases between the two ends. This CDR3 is CASSPYPGQNTEAFF. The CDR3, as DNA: TGTGCCAGCAGCCCCTACCCGGGACAGAACACTGAAGCTTTCTTT.

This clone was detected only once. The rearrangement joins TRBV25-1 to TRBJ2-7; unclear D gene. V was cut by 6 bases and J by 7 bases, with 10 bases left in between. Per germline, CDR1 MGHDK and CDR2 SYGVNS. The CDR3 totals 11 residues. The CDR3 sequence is CASSRLWEQYF. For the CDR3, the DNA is TGTGCCAGCAGCCGGTTATGGGAGCAGTACTTC.

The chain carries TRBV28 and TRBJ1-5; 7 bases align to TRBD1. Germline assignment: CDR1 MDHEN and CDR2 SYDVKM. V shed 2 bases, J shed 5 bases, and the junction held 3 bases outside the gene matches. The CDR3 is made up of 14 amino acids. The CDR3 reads CASSLRRGHQPQHF. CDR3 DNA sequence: TGTGCCAGCAGTTTAAGGAGGGGGCATCAGCCCCAGCATTTT.

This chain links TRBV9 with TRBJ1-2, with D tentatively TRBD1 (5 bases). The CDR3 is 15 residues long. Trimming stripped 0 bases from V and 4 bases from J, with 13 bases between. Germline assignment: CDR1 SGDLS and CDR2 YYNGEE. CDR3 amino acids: CASSVEVGGAYGYTF. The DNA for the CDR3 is TGTGCCAGCAGCGTAGAGGTGGGAGGGGCCTATGGCTACACCTTC.

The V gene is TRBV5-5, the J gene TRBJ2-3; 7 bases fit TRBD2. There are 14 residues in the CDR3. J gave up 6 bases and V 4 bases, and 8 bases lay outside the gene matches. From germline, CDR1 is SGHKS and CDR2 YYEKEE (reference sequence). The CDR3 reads CASSPGEGVDTQYF. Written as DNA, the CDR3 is TGTGCCAGCAGCCCCGGGGAGGGTGTGGATACGCAGTATTTT.

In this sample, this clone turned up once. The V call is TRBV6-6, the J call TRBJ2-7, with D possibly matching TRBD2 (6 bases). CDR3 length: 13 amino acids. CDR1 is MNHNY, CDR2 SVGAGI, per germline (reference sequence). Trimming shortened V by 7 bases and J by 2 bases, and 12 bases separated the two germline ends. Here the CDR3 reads CASKPGTAYEQYF. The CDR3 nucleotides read TGTGCCAGCAAACCGGGGACTGCCTACGAGCAGTACTTC.

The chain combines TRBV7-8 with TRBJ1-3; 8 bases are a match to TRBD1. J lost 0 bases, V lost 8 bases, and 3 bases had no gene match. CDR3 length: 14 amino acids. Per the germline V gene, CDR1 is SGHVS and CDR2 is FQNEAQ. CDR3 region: CASSGQGSGNTIYF. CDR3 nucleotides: TGTGCCAGCTCTGGACAGGGCTCTGGAAACACCATATATTTT.

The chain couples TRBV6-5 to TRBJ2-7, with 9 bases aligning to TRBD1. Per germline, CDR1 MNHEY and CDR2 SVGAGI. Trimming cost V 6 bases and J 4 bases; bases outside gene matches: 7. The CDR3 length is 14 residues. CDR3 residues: CASRTTGQGYEQYF. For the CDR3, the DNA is TGTGCCAGCAGGACTACGGGACAGGGATACGAGCAGTACTTC.

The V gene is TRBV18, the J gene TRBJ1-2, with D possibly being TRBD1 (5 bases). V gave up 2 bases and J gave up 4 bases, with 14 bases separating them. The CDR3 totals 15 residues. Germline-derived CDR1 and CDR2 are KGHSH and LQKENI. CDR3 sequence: CASSPLQAVGYGYTF. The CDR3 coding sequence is TGTGCCAGCTCACCATTACAGGCGGTCGGCTATGGCTACACCTTC.

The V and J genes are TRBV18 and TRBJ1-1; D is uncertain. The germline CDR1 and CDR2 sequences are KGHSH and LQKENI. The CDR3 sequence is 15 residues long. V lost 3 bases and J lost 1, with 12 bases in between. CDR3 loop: CASSPSQVTNTEAFF. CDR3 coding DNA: TGTGCCAGCTCACCTTCACAAGTTACGAACACTGAAGCTTTCTTT.

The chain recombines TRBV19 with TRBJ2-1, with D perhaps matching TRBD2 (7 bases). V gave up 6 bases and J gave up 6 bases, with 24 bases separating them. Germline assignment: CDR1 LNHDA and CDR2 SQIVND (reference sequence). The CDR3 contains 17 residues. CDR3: CASSLPVGGAGGNEQFF. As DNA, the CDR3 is TGTGCCAGTAGCCTCCCCGTAGGGGGGGCCGGTGGCAATGAGCAGTTCTTC. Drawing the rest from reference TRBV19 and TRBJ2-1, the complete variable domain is DGGITQSPKYLFRKEGQNVTLSCEQNLNHDAMYWYRQDPGQGLRLIYYSQIVNDFQKGDIAEGYSVSREKKESFPLTVTSAQKNPTAFYLCASSLPVGGAGGNEQFFGPGTRLTVL.

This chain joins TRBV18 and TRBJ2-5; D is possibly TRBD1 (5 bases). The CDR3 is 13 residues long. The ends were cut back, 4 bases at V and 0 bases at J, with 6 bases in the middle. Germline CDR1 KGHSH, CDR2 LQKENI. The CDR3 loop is CASSQGYQETQYF. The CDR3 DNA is TGTGCCAGCTCACAGGGGTACCAAGAGACCCAGTACTTC. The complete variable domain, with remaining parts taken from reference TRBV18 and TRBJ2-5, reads NAGVMQNPRHLVRRRGQEARLRCSPMKGHSHVYWYRQLPEEGLKFMVYLQKENIIDESGMPKERFSAEFPKEGPSILRIQQVVRGDSAAYFCASSQGYQETQYFGPGTRLLVL.

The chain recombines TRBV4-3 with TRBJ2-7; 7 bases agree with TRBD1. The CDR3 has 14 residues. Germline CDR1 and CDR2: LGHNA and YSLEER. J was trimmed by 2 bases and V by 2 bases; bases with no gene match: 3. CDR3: CASSQNRGPYEQYF. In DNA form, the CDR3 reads TGCGCCAGCAGCCAAAACAGGGGACCCTACGAGCAGTACTTC.

The CDR3 here is CASSPRGGAEGYTF. The CDR3 bases are TGTGCCAGCAGCCCTCGGGGGGGGGCCGAGGGCTACACCTTC. The chain employs TRBV7-9 and TRBJ1-2; the D gene is possibly TRBD1 (6 bases). Germline CDR1 reads SEHNR; CDR2 reads FQNEAQ (reference sequence). V was pared by 5 bases and J by 8 bases, with 18 bases between. The CDR3 is 14 amino acids.

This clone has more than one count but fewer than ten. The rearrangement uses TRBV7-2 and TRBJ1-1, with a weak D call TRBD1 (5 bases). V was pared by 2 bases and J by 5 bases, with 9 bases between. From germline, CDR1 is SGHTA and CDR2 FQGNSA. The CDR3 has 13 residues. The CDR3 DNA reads TGTGCCAGCAGCTTAACGGGGGAAACTGAAGCTTTCTTT. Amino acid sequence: CASSLTGETEAFF.

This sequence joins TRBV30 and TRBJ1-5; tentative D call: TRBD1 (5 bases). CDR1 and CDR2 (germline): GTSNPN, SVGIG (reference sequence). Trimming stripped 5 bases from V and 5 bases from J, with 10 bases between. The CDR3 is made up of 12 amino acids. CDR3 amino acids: CAWDSTDQPQHF. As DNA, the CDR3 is TGTGCCTGGGACAGCACCGATCAGCCCCAGCATTTT.